This is a list of T cell receptor beta chains from one sample in a study of a mutant IDH1 vaccine in newly diagnosed glioma. The antigens for these receptors are not known. The repertoire was sequenced with immunoSEQ multiplex PCR; TCRdb's copy has only in-frame clones and lacks some. The sample includes about 94,000 clones, roughly nine tenths of them seen just once. The sample consisted of PBMCs, taken from a glioma patient whose treatment included an IDH1 peptide vaccine. These TCRs come from a woman aged 45-65 years with glioma. Both conserved end residues are part of each CDR3. The D gene is left open where the match is weak. The listing skips clone size in some rows; elsewhere it reads once, few, many or a size class.

D,J,V,size,CDR3,DNA
NA,TRBJ2-7,TRBV19,NA,CASSNRGSFYEQYF,TGTGCCAGTAGTAACCGCGGGTCTTTCTACGAGCAGTACTTC
TRBD1,TRBJ2-1,TRBV6-5,NA,CASSQGQPSYNEQFF,TGTGCCAGCAGTCAGGGACAGCCGTCCTACAATGAGCAGTTCTTC
NA,TRBJ1-3,TRBV7-8,NA,CASSLDLSSGNTIYF,TGTGCCAGCAGCTTAGATCTTAGCTCTGGAAACACCATATATTTT
NA,TRBJ2-7,TRBV10-3,once,CAISEPPSDEQYF,TGTGCCATCAGTGAGCCTCCGTCGGACGAGCAGTACTTC
NA,TRBJ2-5,TRBV30,few,CAWSMSSGKTQYF,TGTGCCTGGAGTATGAGTAGCGGTAAGACCCAGTACTTC
TRBD2,TRBJ2-7,TRBV5-6,once,CASSTRPGGSYEQYF,TGTGCCAGCAGCACTAGACCGGGAGGGTCCTACGAGCAGTACTTC
NA,TRBJ2-7,TRBV20-1,NA,CSARLTYEQYF,TGCAGTGCTAGACTTACCTACGAGCAGTACTTC
TRBD1,TRBJ1-6,TRBV5-6,NA,CASSLGTVNSPLHF,TGTGCCAGCAGCCTAGGGACAGTTAATTCACCCCTCCACTTT
TRBD1,TRBJ2-3,TRBV7-6,NA,CASSSRHRDRRGDTQYF,TGTGCCAGCAGCTCACGACACCGGGACAGGAGGGGAGATACGCAGTATTTT
NA,TRBJ2-6,TRBV21-1,NA,CASSAALDRLSSGANVLTF,TGTGCCAGCAGCGCAGCACTGGACAGGCTAAGCTCTGGGGCCAACGTCCTGACTTTC
NA,TRBJ1-4,TRBV30,NA,CAWNGVLGEKLFF,TGTGCCTGGAATGGGGTCCTGGGGGAAAAACTGTTTTTT
NA,TRBJ2-7,TRBV18,NA,CASSPDTNSPYEQYF,TGTGCCAGCTCACCGGACACTAACTCGCCCTACGAGCAGTACTTC
NA,TRBJ2-2,TRBV5-4,NA,CASSLPTAGPAGGELFF,TGTGCCAGCAGCTTGCCGACAGCAGGTCCCGCGGGCGGGGAGCTGTTTTTT
NA,TRBJ1-4,TRBV5-4,NA,CASSLDRGQREKLFF,TGTGCCAGCAGCTTGGATCGGGGTCAAAGGGAAAAACTGTTTTTT
TRBD1,TRBJ2-2,TRBV28,NA,CASSLWTGKTGELFF,TGTGCCAGCAGTCTCTGGACAGGGAAGACCGGGGAGCTGTTTTTT
TRBD2,TRBJ2-1,TRBV11-2,once,CASSLSGGAYNEQFF,TGTGCCAGCAGCCTGTCGGGAGGAGCCTACAATGAGCAGTTCTTC
TRBD2,TRBJ2-3,TRBV7-8,NA,CASSVAGGPSSTDTQYF,TGTGCCAGCAGCGTAGCGGGAGGACCCTCTAGCACAGATACGCAGTATTTT
NA,TRBJ2-7,TRBV6-5,NA,CASSYGRTYEQYF,TGTGCCAGCAGTTACGGCCGTACCTACGAGCAGTACTTC
NA,TRBJ2-5,TRBV11-2,NA,CASSLGVGGQETQYF,TGTGCCAGCAGCTTAGGGGTAGGGGGGCAAGAGACCCAGTACTTC
NA,TRBJ1-5,TRBV5-1,NA,CASSLRPERRGIEPQHF,TGCGCCAGCAGCTTGAGGCCCGAAAGGAGGGGGATTGAGCCCCAGCATTTT
NA,TRBJ1-5,TRBV7-9,NA,CASSLAGQPQHF,TGTGCCAGCAGCTTAGCAGGTCAGCCCCAGCATTTT
TRBD2,TRBJ2-1,TRBV30,NA,CAWSVGAGGDEQFF,TGTGCCTGGAGTGTGGGGGCGGGAGGGGATGAGCAGTTCTTC
NA,TRBJ1-6,TRBV5-1,NA,CASSSNRQLYNSPLHF,TGCGCCAGCAGCTCCAACAGACAGCTCTATAATTCACCCCTCCACTTT
NA,TRBJ2-1,TRBV5-1,once,CASSLGDTGSSYNEQFF,TGCGCCAGCAGCTTGGGGGACACTGGGAGCTCCTACAATGAGCAGTTCTTC
NA,TRBJ1-2,TRBV4-1,NA,CASSQDPWYGYTF,TGCGCCAGCAGCCAAGATCCATGGTATGGCTACACCTTC
NA,TRBJ1-5,TRBV18,NA,CASSMRQSNQPQHF,TGTGCCAGCTCAATGCGACAGAGCAATCAGCCCCAGCATTTT
NA,TRBJ2-1,TRBV11-2,NA,CASSFGDPTYNEQFF,TGTGCCAGCAGCTTCGGGGACCCCACCTACAATGAGCAGTTCTTC
TRBD2,TRBJ2-3,TRBV29-1,NA,CSVGGLAGGPDTQYF,TGCAGCGTTGGAGGGCTAGCGGGAGGCCCAGATACGCAGTATTTT
NA,TRBJ1-1,TRBV6-5,few,CASSRQAMNTEAFF,TGTGCCAGCAGTCGTCAGGCTATGAACACTGAAGCTTTCTTT
NA,TRBJ2-4,TRBV21-1,NA,CAMISQELAKNIQYF,TGTGCCATGATCTCCCAGGAACTAGCCAAAAACATTCAGTACTTC
NA,TRBJ1-1,TRBV5-6,NA,CASSLVGQPEATEAFF,TGTGCCAGCAGCCTGGTGGGGCAGCCTGAAGCGACTGAAGCTTTCTTT
TRBD1,TRBJ1-3,TRBV15,NA,CATTRDRGSGNTIYF,TGTGCCACCACTAGGGACAGGGGCTCTGGAAACACCATATATTTT